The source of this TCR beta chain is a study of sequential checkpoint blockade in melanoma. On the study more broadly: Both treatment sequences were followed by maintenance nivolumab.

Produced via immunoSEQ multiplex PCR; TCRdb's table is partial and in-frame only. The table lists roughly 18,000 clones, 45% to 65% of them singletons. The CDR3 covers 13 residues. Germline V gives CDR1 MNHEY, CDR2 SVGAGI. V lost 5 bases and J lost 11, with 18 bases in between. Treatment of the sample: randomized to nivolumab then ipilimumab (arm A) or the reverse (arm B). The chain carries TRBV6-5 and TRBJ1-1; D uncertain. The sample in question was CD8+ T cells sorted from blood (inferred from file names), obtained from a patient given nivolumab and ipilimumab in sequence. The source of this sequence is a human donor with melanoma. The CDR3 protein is CASSHDPFSRAFF. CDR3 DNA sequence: TGTGCCAGCAGTCACGACCCCTTTTCGCGGGCTTTCTTT.